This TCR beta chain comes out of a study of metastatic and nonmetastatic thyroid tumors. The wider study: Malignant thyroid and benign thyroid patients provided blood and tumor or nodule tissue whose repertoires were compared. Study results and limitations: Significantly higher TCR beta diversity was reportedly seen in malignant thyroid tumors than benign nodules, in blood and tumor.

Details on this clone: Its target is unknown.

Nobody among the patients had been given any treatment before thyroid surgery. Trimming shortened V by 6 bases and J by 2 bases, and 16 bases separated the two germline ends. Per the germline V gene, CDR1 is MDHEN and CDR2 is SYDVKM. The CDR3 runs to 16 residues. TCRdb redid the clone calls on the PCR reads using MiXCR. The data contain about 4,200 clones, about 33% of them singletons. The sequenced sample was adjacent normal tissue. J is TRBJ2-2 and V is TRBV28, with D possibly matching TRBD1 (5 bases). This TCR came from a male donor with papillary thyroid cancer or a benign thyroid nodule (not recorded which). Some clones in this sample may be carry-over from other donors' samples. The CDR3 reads CASSPSAGRNTGELFF. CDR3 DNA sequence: TGTGCCAGCAGCCCCTCCGCAGGGCGAAACACCGGGGAGCTGTTTTTT.